The 27 T cell receptor beta chains below all came from one sample that was sequenced in a study of T cell clonotyping in hematopoietic cell transplantation. Profiled with immunoSEQ multiplex PCR; TCRdb holds only in-frame clones, not every one. The data hold 7,000 or so clones, with approximately 90% observed a single time. Material: PBMCs, obtained 30 days after allogeneic stem cell transplant. Receptor source: a female patient in her fifties who had an allogeneic stem cell transplant from an unrelated donor, so the T cells may come from the graft donor. Some clones in this sample may be carry-over from other donors' samples.

This chain uses TRBV7-2 with TRBJ2-1, with 10 bases identical to TRBD2. The ends lost 6 bases at V and 7 bases at J; junction bases unmatched: 12. The CDR3 covers 16 residues. Germline loops: CDR1 SGHTA, CDR2 FQGNSA. This chain's CDR3 is CASRIREASGRNEQFF. DNA for the CDR3: TGTGCCAGCAGAATCCGTGAGGCTAGCGGGAGAAATGAGCAGTTCTTC.

The chain joins TRBV4-1 to TRBJ1-5; no clear D gene. The ends were cut back, 1 base at V and 3 bases at J, with 10 bases in the middle. The CDR3 is 15 amino acids. Germline lookup yields CDR1 MGHRA and CDR2 YSYEKL. CDR3 in DNA: TGCGCCAGCAGCCAAGGACGCGGGGTCAATCAGCCCCAGCATTTT. Its protein is CASSQGRGVNQPQHF.

The chain employs TRBV7-2 and TRBJ1-6, with D unresolved. The germline gives CDR1 SGHTA, CDR2 FQGNSA. CDR3 size: 15 residues. Deletions cut 1 base from V and 0 bases from J, with 4 bases between. The CDR3 region is CASSLDSSYNSPLHF. CDR3 DNA sequence: TGTGCCAGCAGCTTAGACAGCTCCTATAATTCACCCCTCCACTTT.

The genes are TRBV30 and TRBJ2-6, with TRBD1 as a possible D gene (5 bases). The CDR3 is 12 amino acids. V gave up 5 bases and J gave up 4 bases, with 6 bases separating them. Germline CDR1 reads GTSNPN; CDR2 reads SVGIG (reference sequence). Written as DNA, the CDR3 is TGTGCCTGGGCAGGGGGGGCCAACGTCCTGACTTTC. This sequence encodes CAWAGGANVLTF.

The V and J genes are TRBV7-2 and TRBJ2-7, with TRBD2 matching over 9 bases. Losses at the gene ends were 5 bases for V and 2 bases for J; bases not matched to a gene: 13. The CDR3 has 17 residues. Looked up from germline, CDR1 is SGHTA and CDR2 is FQGNSA. The CDR3 coding sequence is TGTGCCAGCAGCAACCTTTTTGTGGCGGGGGGGCCCTACGAGCAGTACTTC. Amino acids: CASSNLFVAGGPYEQYF.

The V call is TRBV28, the J call TRBJ1-2; the D gene is possibly TRBD1 (5 bases). This CDR3 is built from 20 residues. CDR1 and CDR2 (germline): MDHEN, SYDVKM. V was shortened by 5 bases and J by 0 bases, with 28 bases between the two germline ends. This chain's CDR3 is CASSPRYIRELLSANYGYTF. The CDR3 bases are TGTGCCAGCAGTCCTCGATACATCAGGGAGCTTTTATCAGCTAACTATGGCTACACCTTC.

The chain joins TRBV2 to TRBJ2-1; D is uncertain. This CDR3 has 14 residues. V shed 7 bases and J shed 2 bases, with 12 bases lying between them. Germline V gene data show CDR1 as SNHLY and CDR2 as FYNNEI. This chain's CDR3 is CASKNQIAYNEQFF. In DNA, the CDR3 is TGTGCCAGCAAGAACCAGATTGCCTACAATGAGCAGTTCTTC.

The V gene is TRBV19, the J gene TRBJ2-7; TRBD1 matches at 9 bases. The germline gives CDR1 LNHDA, CDR2 SQIVND (reference sequence). The CDR3 loop spans 15 amino acids. The J segment lost 5 bases and the V segment lost 5 bases, leaving 10 bases of the junction unmatched. The CDR3 is CASSVSGTGWDEQYF. The CDR3 coding sequence is TGTGCCAGTAGTGTCTCCGGGACAGGGTGGGACGAGCAGTACTTC.

The chain couples TRBV6-4 to TRBJ1-3; D remains unclear. Trimming took off 8 bases at V and 4 bases at J, with 6 bases between the two ends. Germline CDR1 is MRHNA and CDR2 is SNTAGT. The CDR3 extends over 11 amino acids. The DNA for the CDR3 is TGTGCCAGCTTCCTAGGAAACACCATATATTTT. It encodes CASFLGNTIYF.

The V gene is TRBV6-5, the J gene TRBJ2-2; D call uncertain. This CDR3 region has 12 residues. In germline, CDR1 is MNHEY, CDR2 SVGAGI. V lost 3 bases to trimming and J lost 6 bases, with 5 bases between them. The CDR3 is CASSYGAGELFF. The CDR3 DNA is TGTGCCAGCAGTTATGGGGCCGGGGAGCTGTTTTTT.

This chain connects TRBV19 to TRBJ1-5; D might be TRBD1 (5 bases). The CDR3 extends over 15 amino acids. The V end was cut by 4 bases, the J end by 5 bases, with 15 bases between. The germline gives CDR1 LNHDA, CDR2 SQIVND (reference sequence). The CDR3 here is CASSTFPLGDQPQHF. The CDR3 coding sequence is TGTGCCAGTAGTACATTTCCATTAGGGGATCAGCCCCAGCATTTT. Looking up the rest from reference TRBV19 and TRBJ1-5 gives the full variable domain: DGGITQSPKYLFRKEGQNVTLSCEQNLNHDAMYWYRQDPGQGLRLIYYSQIVNDFQKGDIAEGYSVSREKKESFPLTVTSAQKNPTAFYLCASSTFPLGDQPQHFGDGTRLSIL.

The chain links TRBV30 to TRBJ2-3; 7 bases are shared with TRBD1. Losses at the gene ends were 5 bases for V and 8 bases for J; bases not matched to a gene: 4. Germline V CDR1 and CDR2: GTSNPN, SVGIG (reference sequence). The CDR3 spans 11 residues. In DNA form, the CDR3 reads TGTGCCTGGGGTGACAGGGCTACGCAGTATTTT. This encodes CAWGDRATQYF.

This chain links TRBV15 with TRBJ2-7; TRBD2 aligns across 10 bases. The length of the CDR3 is 15 residues. V lost 3 bases to trimming and J lost 0 bases; unmatched junction nucleotides: 2. Germline-derived CDR1 and CDR2 are LNHNV and YYDKDF (reference sequence). The CDR3 nucleotides read TGTGCCACCAGCAGTGCTAGCGGGAGCTCCTACGAGCAGTACTTC. Amino acids: CATSSASGSSYEQYF. The full variable domain, its missing parts supplied by reference TRBV15 and TRBJ2-7, is DAMVIQNPRYQVTQFGKPVTLSCSQTLNHNVMYWYQQKSSQAPKLLFHYYDKDFNNEADTPDNFQSRRPNTSFCFLDIRSPGLGDTAMYLCATSSASGSSYEQYFGPGTRLTVT.

The rearrangement uses TRBV10-3 and TRBJ1-2; D is undetermined. V gave up 3 bases and J gave up 2 bases, with 13 bases separating them. There are 15 residues in the CDR3. The germline V gene has CDR1 ENHRY and CDR2 SYGVKD. CDR3 DNA: TGTGCCATCAGTGATCGAACGCCTGGGAACTATGGCTACACCTTC. Its protein product is CAISDRTPGNYGYTF.

The genes are TRBV6-5 and TRBJ1-1; no definite D call. The CDR3 runs to 13 residues. In germline, CDR1 is MNHEY, CDR2 SVGAGI. V lost 2 bases and J lost 4, with 8 bases in between. The CDR3 region is CASSYGFGTEAFF. The CDR3 nucleotides read TGTGCCAGCAGTTACGGGTTTGGCACTGAAGCTTTCTTT.

The CDR3 nucleotides read TGCAGTGCTTCTCGTACGAACATTCAGTACTTC. This encodes CSASRTNIQYF. The rearrangement uses TRBV20-1 and TRBJ2-4; D unclear. Germline loops: CDR1 DFQATT, CDR2 SNEGSKA (reference sequence). CDR3 length: 11 residues. The V end lost 5 bases, the J end lost 7 bases, and 9 bases lay between the germline ends.

There are a few counts of this clone. J is TRBJ1-1 and V is TRBV10-3, with D uncertain. Germline loops: CDR1 ENHRY, CDR2 SYGVKD. CDR3 length: 13 residues. The V end lost 3 bases, the J end lost 8 bases, and 13 bases lay between the germline ends. CDR3 region: CAISDGQTIEAFF. In nucleotides, the CDR3 is TGTGCCATCAGTGATGGGCAGACCATAGAAGCTTTCTTT.

The chain couples TRBV7-2 to TRBJ1-2; 9 nucleotides match TRBD1. The V gene's germline CDR1 is SGHTA and CDR2 FQGNSA. V gave up 2 bases and J gave up 3 bases; unmatched junction bases: 4. CDR3 length equals 15 residues. The CDR3 loop is CASSLQTGGDYGYTF. The CDR3 DNA reads as TGTGCCAGCAGCTTACAGACAGGGGGAGACTATGGCTACACCTTC.

The table lists this clone with a count of one. The chain couples TRBV6-5 to TRBJ1-1; no reliable D call. The germline CDR1 and CDR2 sequences are MNHEY and SVGAGI. This CDR3 is 12 amino acids long. V gave up 7 bases and J gave up 5 bases, with 11 bases separating them. The CDR3 loop is CASNSGMTEAFF. The CDR3 nucleotides read TGTGCCAGCAATTCCGGGATGACTGAAGCTTTCTTT.

DNA for the CDR3: TGTGCCAGCAGCCCAAGGGGACAGGGTTCTCCATCCTATGGCTACACCTTC. It translates to CASSPRGQGSPSYGYTF. The rearrangement links TRBV4-2 to TRBJ1-2, with TRBD1 matching 9 bases. The V gene end was trimmed by 4 bases and the J gene end by 4 bases; junction bases not matched to a gene: 13. The CDR3 runs 17 residues. From germline, CDR1 is LGHNA and CDR2 YNFKEQ.

The gene calls are TRBV28 and TRBJ2-7; tentatively, D is TRBD2 (6 bases). Germline V lookup: CDR1 MDHEN, CDR2 SYDVKM. V shed 2 bases and J shed 6 bases, with 11 bases lying between them. The CDR3 consists of 13 residues. Here the CDR3 reads CASSLNDGGEQYF. In nucleotides, the CDR3 is TGTGCCAGCAGTTTAAACGACGGGGGCGAGCAGTACTTC.

The chain is built from TRBV14 and TRBJ1-1; D call uncertain. From germline, CDR1 is SGHDN and CDR2 FVKESK. The CDR3 sequence is 13 residues long. Trimming cost V 1 base and J 5 bases, with 8 bases left between them. In DNA, the CDR3 is TGTGCCAGCAGCCAAGTCTTACAAACTGAAGCTTTCTTT. Translated, it gives CASSQVLQTEAFF.

This chain connects TRBV6-9 to TRBJ1-2; TRBD1 is a possible D gene (6 bases). The CDR3 consists of 14 residues. The V gene lost 4 bases and the J gene lost 4 bases, with 13 bases spanning the gap. The germline gives CDR1 MNHGY, CDR2 SVAAGI. This CDR3 reads CASSSRGQIYGYTF. CDR3 nucleotide sequence: TGTGCCAGCAGTTCCCGGGGGCAGATCTATGGCTACACCTTC.

The chain has TRBV10-3 and TRBJ2-7; D unclear. Deletions cut 6 bases from V and 4 bases from J, with 7 bases between. The CDR3 is 11 amino acids. Germline CDR1 and CDR2: ENHRY and SYGVKD. Here the CDR3 reads CAIRDEYEQYF. Here the CDR3 DNA reads TGTGCCATCAGGGACGAATACGAGCAGTACTTC.

This chain uses TRBV2 with TRBJ2-5; 7 bases line up with TRBD2. The length of the CDR3 is 15 residues. Germline assignment: CDR1 SNHLY and CDR2 FYNNEI. After removal of 4 bases from V and 2 bases from J, the junction contained 7 bases not matched to a gene. CDR3 amino acids: CASSGLAVSQETQYF. The CDR3 DNA follows: TGTGCCAGCAGTGGACTAGCCGTCTCACAAGAGACCCAGTACTTC. Drawing the rest from reference TRBV2 and TRBJ2-5, the complete variable domain is EPEVTQTPSHQVTQMGQEVILRCVPISNHLYFYWYRQILGQKVEFLVSFYNNEISEKSEIFDDQFSVERPDGSNFTLKIRSTKLEDSAMYFCASSGLAVSQETQYFGPGTRLLVL.

The rearrangement uses TRBV2 and TRBJ1-2; D may be TRBD1 (6 bases). CDR1 SNHLY and CDR2 FYNNEI come from the germline V gene. The CDR3 is 15 amino acids. Between the trimmed V and J ends, which lost 7 bases and 4 bases, there was a span of 19 bases. CDR3 DNA sequence: TGTGCCAGCACCCGGGCCGGGACACTATCCTATGGCTACACCTTC. It encodes CASTRAGTLSYGYTF.

The DNA of the CDR3 is TGTGCCAGTGGGCGAGGAGGAGGGACAGATACGCAGTATTTT. Translating it yields CASGRGGGTDTQYF. The chain has TRBV6-4 and TRBJ2-3, with D possibly matching TRBD2 (6 bases). Germline V CDR1 and CDR2: MRHNA, SNTAGT. The CDR3 is 14 residues long. The V and J ends lost 9 bases and 3 bases respectively, with 16 bases between them.